Listed below are T cell receptor beta chains from one sample, sequenced in a study of blood T cells in healthy people across ages. TCRdb passed the 5' RACE reads through MiXCR, listing each CDR3 protein once. The data hold 800,000 or so distinct CDR3 sequences, with 20% to 30% observed a single time. These data also featured in a second study, about T cells of mothers and their children.

The specimen sequenced was blood. These TCRs come from a boy between 10 and 17 years old in good health. The CDR3 runs from the conserved cysteine through the conserved F or W. Fields, in order: V gene, D gene, J gene, clone size, CDR3 protein, CDR3 DNA. A D gene is named only where the DNA matches it firmly. For some rows the clone size is stated as once, few or many, or as a class when expanded; others skip it.

TRBV25-1	NA	TRBJ2-3	NA	CASSEYVRTEPPTDTQYF	TGTGCCAGCAGTGAATACGTACGGACCGAGCCCCCCACAGATACGCAGTATTTT
TRBV3-1	TRBD2	TRBJ2-7	NA	CASSQVLSSGRTHEQYF	TGTGCCAGCAGCCAAGTACTGTCTAGCGGGAGGACCCACGAGCAGTACTTC
TRBV12-3/TRBV12-4	NA	TRBJ1-6	NA	CASSFGSPLHF	TGTGCCAGCAGTTTCGGGTCACCCCTCCACTTT
TRBV28	NA	TRBJ2-1	many	CASSLYTLRGNEQFF	TGTGCCAGCAGTTTATACACCCTCCGGGGTAATGAGCAGTTCTTC
TRBV28	NA	TRBJ2-2	NA	CASSLLAGAGNTGELFF	TGTGCCAGCAGTTTACTGGCGGGGGCCGGGAACACCGGGGAGCTGTTTTTT
TRBV15	NA	TRBJ2-5	NA	CATSRTGLIEKTQYF	TGTGCCACCAGCAGAACTGGGCTAATAGAAAAGACCCAGTACTTC
TRBV7-9	TRBD1	TRBJ1-2	few	CASSLETGGSNGYTF	TGTGCCAGCAGCTTGGAGACAGGGGGCTCTAATGGCTACACCTTC
TRBV5-5	NA	TRBJ2-7	NA	CASSLEAGVTYEQYF	TGTGCCAGCAGCTTGGAGGCAGGGGTCACCTACGAGCAGTACTTC
TRBV11-2	NA	TRBJ1-6	NA	CASSLVGNNSPLHF	TGTGCCAGCAGCTTAGTTGGGAATAATTCACCCCTCCACTTT
TRBV5-1	NA	TRBJ2-1	NA	CASSWPAVEQFF	TGCGCCAGCAGCTGGCCCGCGGTTGAGCAGTTCTTC
TRBV3-1	NA	TRBJ2-7	few	CASSQVDSTYEQYF	TGTGCCAGCAGCCAAGTAGACTCCACCTACGAGCAGTACTTC
TRBV7-9	NA	TRBJ1-2	NA	CASEGDGYTF	TGTGCCAGCGAGGGGGATGGCTACACCTTC
TRBV4-3	NA	TRBJ1-3	few	CASSQDRLGGSGNTIYF	TGCGCCAGCAGCCAAGATCGGCTGGGGGGTTCTGGAAACACCATATATTTT
TRBV19	NA	TRBJ2-5	NA	CASSSGPRGESQYF	TGTGCCAGTAGTAGTGGCCCCCGAGGAGAGTCCCAGTACTTC
TRBV7-2	NA	TRBJ1-2	NA	CASSFEGLEIGYTF	TGTGCCAGCAGCTTCGAGGGTCTAGAAATTGGCTACACCTTC
TRBV7-3	NA	TRBJ2-1	few	CASSPIDRDFHEQFF	TGTGCCAGCAGCCCCATCGACCGGGATTTCCATGAGCAGTTCTTC
TRBV29-1	NA	TRBJ2-5	NA	CSVDGVLWGETQYF	TGCAGCGTTGACGGGGTCTTGTGGGGAGAGACCCAGTACTTC
TRBV7-6	NA	TRBJ2-1	NA	CASSRDSNSYNEQFF	TGTGCCAGCAGCCGAGACTCCAACTCCTACAATGAGCAGTTCTTC
TRBV29-1	NA	TRBJ1-2	NA	CSVERGRGYTF	TGCAGCGTTGAACGGGGGAGAGGCTACACCTTC
TRBV7-2	NA	TRBJ1-2	NA	CASSAGAGVPPLIDGYTF	TGTGCCAGCAGCGCCGGCGCTGGGGTCCCTCCACTTATCGATGGCTACACCTTC
TRBV20-1	NA	TRBJ2-5	NA	CSARSPTGQETQYF	TGCAGTGCTAGGAGTCCAACAGGGCAAGAGACCCAGTACTTC
TRBV7-2	NA	TRBJ1-1	few	CASSLGPLNMNTEAFF	TGTGCCAGCAGCTTGGGTCCGCTGAATATGAACACTGAAGCTTTCTTT
TRBV7-2	TRBD1	TRBJ2-7	few	CASSSTGGAEVGTYEQYF	TGTGCCAGCAGCTCGACAGGGGGCGCTGAAGTTGGTACCTACGAGCAGTACTTC
TRBV4-2	TRBD2	TRBJ2-5	NA	CASSPFSGVEETQYF	TGTGCCAGCAGCCCATTTAGCGGGGTAGAAGAGACCCAGTACTTC
TRBV29-1	NA	TRBJ2-5	few	CSVVGGYEQPF	TGCAGCGTTGTGGGCGGCTACGAGCAGCCCTTC
TRBV29-1	NA	TRBJ2-7	NA	CSVHGTRASSYEQYF	TGCAGCGTCCACGGGACACGGGCGAGCTCCTACGAGCAGTACTTC
TRBV3-1	TRBD2	TRBJ2-3	few	CASSVQTSGNTQYF	TGTGCCAGCAGCGTACAGACTAGCGGGAATACGCAGTATTTT
TRBV4-3	NA	TRBJ1-2	few	CASSQGARTTNYGYTF	TGCGCCAGCAGCCAAGGTGCCCGAACCACTAACTATGGCTACACCTTC
TRBV12-3/TRBV12-4	NA	TRBJ2-5	NA	CASSITSMEETQYF	TGTGCCAGCAGTATTACTAGCATGGAAGAGACCCAGTACTTC
TRBV7-9	NA	TRBJ1-1	NA	CASSFLTAFF	TGTGCCAGCAGCTTCCTAACCGCTTTCTTT
TRBV7-2	TRBD2	TRBJ2-1	many	CASSLVGSGGQNNEQFF	TGTGCCAGCAGCTTAGTAGGTAGCGGGGGGCAAAACAATGAGCAGTTCTTC
TRBV4-3	NA	TRBJ2-1	NA	CASSQEVDYQLPNEQFF	TGCGCCAGCAGCCAAGAGGTAGACTACCAGTTGCCTAATGAGCAGTTCTTC
TRBV25-1	TRBD1	TRBJ2-7	NA	CASSEWGQGYEQYF	TGTGCCAGCAGTGAATGGGGACAGGGCTACGAGCAGTACTTC
TRBV5-6	NA	TRBJ2-5	NA	CASSQDSPIETQYF	TGTGCCAGCAGCCAGGACAGCCCCATAGAGACCCAGTACTTC
TRBV7-7	TRBD1	TRBJ2-7	NA	CASSPGTAGSYEQYF	TGTGCTAGCAGCCCCGGGACAGCAGGCTCCTACGAGCAGTACTTC
TRBV7-9	NA	TRBJ2-5	few	CASSLFGREETQYF	TGTGCCAGCAGCTTATTCGGGCGGGAAGAGACCCAGTACTTC